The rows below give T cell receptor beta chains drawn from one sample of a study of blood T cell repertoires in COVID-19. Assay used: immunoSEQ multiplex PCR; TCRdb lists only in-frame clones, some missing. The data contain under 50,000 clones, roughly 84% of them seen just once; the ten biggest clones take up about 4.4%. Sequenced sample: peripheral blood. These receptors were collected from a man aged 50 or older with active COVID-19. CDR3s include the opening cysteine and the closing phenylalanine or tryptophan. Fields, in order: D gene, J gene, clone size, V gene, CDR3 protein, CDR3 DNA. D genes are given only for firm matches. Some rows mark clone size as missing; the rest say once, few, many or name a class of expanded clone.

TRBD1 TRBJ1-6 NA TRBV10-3 CAISEWTGDSPLHF TGTGCCATCAGTGAGTGGACAGGGGATTCACCCCTCCACTTT
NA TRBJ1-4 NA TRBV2 CASSTRQIHGEKLFF TGTGCCAGCAGTACGAGACAGATCCATGGCGAAAAACTGTTTTTT
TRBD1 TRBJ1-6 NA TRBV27 CASSLHRDRDSPLHF TGTGCCAGCAGTTTACACCGGGACAGGGATTCGCCCCTCCACTTT
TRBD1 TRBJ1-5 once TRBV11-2 CASSPRTGMSNQPQHF TGTGCCAGCAGCCCCAGGACAGGGATGAGCAATCAGCCCCAGCATTTT
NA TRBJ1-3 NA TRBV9 CASSVDQGGFGNTIYF TGTGCCAGCAGCGTAGATCAGGGAGGTTTTGGAAACACCATATATTTT
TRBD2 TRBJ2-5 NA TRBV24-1 CATSQGLAGGAQYF TGTGCCACCAGTCAAGGACTAGCGGGGGGGGCCCAGTACTTC
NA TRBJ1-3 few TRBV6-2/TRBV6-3 CASSLTGLGNTIYF TGTGCCAGCAGTTTGACCGGACTCGGAAACACCATATATTTT
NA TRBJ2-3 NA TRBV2 CASSVVVSTDTQYF TGTGCCAGCAGTGTTGTTGTAAGCACAGATACGCAGTATTTT
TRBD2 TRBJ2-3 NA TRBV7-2 CASSLGPSGGGRTDTQYF TGTGCCAGCAGCTTGGGGCCAAGCGGGGGGGGGCGCACAGATACGCAGTATTTT
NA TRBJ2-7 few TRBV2 CASSEGAYEQYF TGTGCCAGCAGTGAAGGGGCATACGAGCAGTACTTC
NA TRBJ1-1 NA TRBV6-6 CASSYWATGRPTEAFF TGTGCCAGCAGTTACTGGGCCACAGGGCGGCCCACTGAAGCTTTCTTT
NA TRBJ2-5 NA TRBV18 CASSQIQGGETQYF TGTGCCAGCTCACAAATACAGGGTGGGGAGACCCAGTACTTC
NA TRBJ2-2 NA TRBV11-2 CASSLRHRSNGTNTGELFF TGTGCCAGCAGCTTAAGGCACCGCTCGAACGGGACTAACACCGGGGAGCTGTTTTTT
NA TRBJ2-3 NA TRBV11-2 CASSPSPGGLSTDTQYF TGTGCCAGCAGCCCATCTCCGGGGGGCCTTAGCACAGATACGCAGTATTTT
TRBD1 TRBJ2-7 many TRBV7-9 CASSPGGRKGDRVTYEQYF TGTGCCAGCAGCCCCGGGGGCCGCAAAGGGGACAGGGTAACCTACGAGCAGTACTTC
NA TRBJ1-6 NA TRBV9 CASSVGFYDSPLHF TGTGCCAGCAGCGTAGGATTCTATGATTCACCCCTCCACTTT
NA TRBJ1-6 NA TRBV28 CASSLTGPWPISSYNSPLHF TGTGCCAGCAGTCTTACAGGACCGTGGCCAATAAGCTCCTATAATTCACCCCTCCACTTT
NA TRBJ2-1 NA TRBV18 CASSPWPGKEQFF TGTGCCAGCTCACCATGGCCGGGGAAGGAGCAGTTCTTC
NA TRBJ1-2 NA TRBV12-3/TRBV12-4 CASSLGGPGGYTF TGTGCCAGCAGTTTAGGGGGGCCGGGGGGCTACACCTTC
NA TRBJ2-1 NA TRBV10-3 CAVATGDTYNEQFF TGTGCCGTCGCGACAGGAGACACCTACAATGAGCAGTTCTTC
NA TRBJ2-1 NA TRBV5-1 CASKSLGAGDSYNEQFF TGCGCCAGCAAAAGCTTGGGGGCTGGAGACTCCTACAATGAGCAGTTCTTC
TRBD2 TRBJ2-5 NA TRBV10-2 CASNPLAGVRETQYF TGCGCCAGCAACCCCCTAGCGGGGGTAAGGGAGACCCAGTACTTC
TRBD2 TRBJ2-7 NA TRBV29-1 CSVVRGDPYEQYF TGCAGCGTTGTCCGGGGGGATCCCTACGAGCAGTACTTC
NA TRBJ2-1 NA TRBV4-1 CASSQPYRDNEQFF TGCGCCAGCAGCCAACCGTACAGGGACAATGAGCAGTTCTTC
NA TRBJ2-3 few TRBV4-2 CASSQAGADTQYF TGTGCCAGCAGCCAAGCGGGGGCAGATACGCAGTATTTT
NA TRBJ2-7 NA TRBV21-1 CASSAGGQGPYEQYF TGTGCCAGCAGCGCCGGGGGACAGGGTCCCTACGAGCAGTACTTC
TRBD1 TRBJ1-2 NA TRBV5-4 CASRTGQGAYGYTF TGTGCCAGCAGGACGGGACAGGGGGCGTATGGCTACACCTTC
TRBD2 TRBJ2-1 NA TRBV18 CASSPPGTRSEQFF TGTGCCAGCTCACCCCCCGGGACTAGAAGTGAGCAGTTCTTC
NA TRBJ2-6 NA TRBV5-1 CASSLLALGLTGANVLTF TGCGCCAGCAGCTTGTTGGCCCTGGGACTGACTGGGGCCAACGTCCTGACTTTC
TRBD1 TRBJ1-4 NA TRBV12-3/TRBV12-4 CASRQGGNEKLFF TGTGCCAGCCGACAGGGGGGAAATGAAAAACTGTTTTTT
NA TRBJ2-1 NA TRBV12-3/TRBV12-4 CASSPQAFLQFF TGTGCCAGCAGCCCCCAAGCCTTCCTGCAGTTCTTC
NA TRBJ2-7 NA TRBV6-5 CASSYSGGLSYEQYF TGTGCCAGCAGTTACTCTGGGGGCCTCTCCTACGAGCAGTACTTC
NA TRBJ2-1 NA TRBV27 CASSFGQYNEQFF TGTGCCAGCAGTTTCGGACAGTACAATGAGCAGTTCTTC
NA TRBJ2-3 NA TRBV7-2 CASSLSGYDDTQYF TGTGCCAGCAGCTTATCGGGGTACGACGATACGCAGTATTTT
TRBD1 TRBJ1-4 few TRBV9 CASSPQSGQYNEKLFF TGTGCCAGCAGCCCCCAATCGGGACAGTATAATGAAAAACTGTTTTTT
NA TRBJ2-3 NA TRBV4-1 CASSQVSPGTDTQYF TGCGCCAGCAGCCAAGTAAGCCCCGGCACAGATACGCAGTATTTT
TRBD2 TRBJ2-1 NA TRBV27 CASSRGLAGGPGQFF TGTGCCAGCAGTCGCGGACTAGCGGGGGGGCCGGGGCAGTTCTTC
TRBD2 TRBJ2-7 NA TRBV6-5 CASRGTSGAYEQYF TGTGCCAGCAGGGGGACTAGCGGGGCCTACGAGCAGTACTTC
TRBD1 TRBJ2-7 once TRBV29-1 CSVEMTGATYEQYF TGCAGCGTTGAGATGACAGGGGCGACGTACGAGCAGTACTTC
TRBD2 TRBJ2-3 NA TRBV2 CASSALAGGTDTQYF TGTGCCAGCAGTGCTCTAGCGGGGGGGACAGATACGCAGTATTTT
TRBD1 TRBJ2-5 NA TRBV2 CASRGTGDETQYF TGTGCCAGCAGGGGGACAGGGGACGAGACCCAGTACTTC
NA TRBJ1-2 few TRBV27 CASSLNRDYGYTF TGTGCCAGCAGTTTAAACCGAGACTATGGCTACACCTTC
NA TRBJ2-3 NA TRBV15 CATSSRPGQTDTQYF TGTGCCACCAGCTCTCGCCCCGGACAGACAGATACGCAGTATTTT
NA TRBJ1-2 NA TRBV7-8 CASSPYLVDLGYTF TGTGCCAGCAGCCCGTACCTAGTCGATTTGGGCTACACCTTC
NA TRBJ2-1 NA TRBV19 CASSIQGSHNEQFF TGTGCCAGTAGTATCCAGGGGTCCCACAATGAGCAGTTCTTC
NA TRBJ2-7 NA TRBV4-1 CASSYSPVGEQYF TGCGCCAGCAGCTACAGTCCTGTGGGCGAGCAGTACTTC
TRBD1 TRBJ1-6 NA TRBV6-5 CASSSPDRLSPLHF TGTGCCAGCAGTTCCCCGGACAGGCTTTCACCCCTCCACTTT